This T cell receptor (beta chain) was found in a study of blood T cells in healthy people across ages. The CDR3 length is 14 residues. V lost 1 base and J 4 bases, leaving 11 bases between the germline ends. CDR1 is MGHRA, CDR2 YSYEKL, per germline. Alongside a J-beta primer mix, a sample-barcoded 5' primer served in a second PCR lasting about 7 to 12 cycles. A single record per CDR3 protein comes from TCRdb applying MiXCR to the 5' RACE reads. The table includes about 1,600,000 distinct CDR3 sequences, roughly 45% detected once. This TCR was sampled from a young woman in good health. The sequenced material came from blood. The V call is TRBV4-1, the J call TRBJ2-7; TRBD2 is a possible D gene (6 bases). This CDR3 is CASSQGGDGYEQYF. The CDR3 nucleotides are TGCGCCAGCAGCCAAGGGGGGGACGGGTACGAGCAGTACTTC.